One and the same sample provided the 8 T cell receptor beta chains below, sequenced in a study of CD8+CD57+ T cells in acquired aplastic anemia. Profiling of TCR beta VDJ combinations and CDR3 sequences used genomic DNA as template. MiXCR was run by TCRdb on the reads, yielding one entry per CDR3 protein. The data hold around 200,000 distinct CDR3 sequences, with approximately 60% observed a single time. Input material: sorted CD4+, CD8+, or CD8+CD57+ T cells (not recorded which) from PBMCs. The receptors shown here come from a human donor in good health.

This clonotype occurred many times. CDR3 nucleotides: TGTGCCAGCAGTTACGACAAGGACAGGGTAATTGAAAAACTGTTTTTT. It codes for CASSYDKDRVIEKLFF. The gene calls are TRBV6-5 and TRBJ1-4; 8 positions match TRBD1. This CDR3 has 16 amino acids. CDR1 and CDR2 (germline): MNHEY, SVGAGI. The V gene end was trimmed by 2 bases and the J gene end by 7 bases; junction bases not matched to a gene: 9.

This clonotype showed up just once. This chain uses TRBV2 with TRBJ1-5; no reliable D call. There are 14 residues in the CDR3. V was shortened by 7 bases and J by 6 bases, with 16 bases between the two germline ends. Germline assignment: CDR1 SNHLY and CDR2 FYNNEI. CDR3 nucleotides: TGTGCCAGCACTGTGGAGGTGGGCGGTCAGCCCCAGCATTTT. It is translated as CASTVEVGGQPQHF.

In its sample, this clonotype was seen many times. The chain couples TRBV27 to TRBJ1-1; D gene ambiguous. Germline V gene data show CDR1 as MNHEY and CDR2 as SMNVEV (reference sequence). Trimming shortened V by 11 bases and J by 1 base, and 29 bases separated the two germline ends. The CDR3 length is 18 residues. The CDR3 sequence is CADPVGGHLHSKNTEAFF. DNA for the CDR3: TGTGCCGACCCAGTGGGAGGGCATCTACACTCAAAGAACACTGAAGCTTTCTTT.

This clonotype occurred once. Given a much more abundant clone one base away, this may be a read error. The chain has TRBV27 and TRBJ2-3, with D possibly being TRBD1 or TRBD2 (5 bases each). Germline values: CDR1 MNHEY, CDR2 SMNVEV (reference sequence). The CDR3 is 10 amino acids. V lost 8 bases and J 15 bases, leaving 15 bases between the germline ends. The CDR3 loop is CASGLEGHYF. The CDR3 nucleotides are TGTGCCAGCGGACTCGAGGGGCACTATTTT.

Many counts were recorded for this clonotype. This chain links TRBV11-2 with TRBJ2-7, with D possibly TRBD2 on 6 matching bases. V was shortened by 5 bases and J by 12 bases, with 17 bases between the two germline ends. Germline V gene lookup returns CDR1 SGHAT and CDR2 FQNNGV. The CDR3 consists of 12 residues. As DNA, the CDR3 is TGTGCCAGCAGCCCGCAGGGAGGATCCCTGTACTTC. This gives the protein CASSPQGGSLYF.

The rearrangement joins TRBV7-9 to TRBJ2-7; no definite D call. CDR1 is SEHNR and CDR2 is FQNEAQ in the germline V gene (reference sequence). The CDR3 length is 15 residues. Trimming cost V 3 bases and J 7 bases, with 19 bases left between them. In DNA, the CDR3 is TGTGCCAGCAGCTTTAGTTCCGGCCTCCCGTGGGAGCAGTACTTC. Its translation is CASSFSSGLPWEQYF.

With respect to this clonotype: Being one base from a much bigger clone, this may be a read error. The chain employs TRBV6-5 and TRBJ2-3; 8 bases are shared with TRBD2. The CDR3 is made up of 16 amino acids. V gave up 5 bases and J gave up 5 bases; unmatched junction bases: 12. Per the germline V gene, CDR1 is MNHEY and CDR2 is SVGAGI. CDR3 coding DNA: TGTGCCAGCAGTCACATTAGCGGGGTTGGGAGAGATACGCAGTATTTT. Protein sequence: CASSHISGVGRDTQYF.

The chain uses TRBV11-3 and TRBJ2-7, with D perhaps matching TRBD2 (6 bases). V was pared by 2 bases and J by 2 bases, with 13 bases between. The CDR3 totals 15 residues. CDR1 and CDR2 from the germline V gene are SGHNT and YENEEA. For the CDR3, the DNA is TGTGCCAGCAGCTTATATTGGGGGGAAACCTACGAGCAGTACTTC. It specifies CASSLYWGETYEQYF.